The next 16 T cell receptor beta chains were all read from a single sample in a study of shared clonotypes between healthy human individuals. Naive CD8 cells were CD45RO-negative, positively selected for CCR7, excluding terminally differentiated effector memory CD45RA+ cells. Here immunoSEQ multiplex PCR was the method, and the copy in TCRdb shows in-frame clones only, minus some. This sample has approximately 2,200,000 clones, with more than 85% found just once. Sequencing input: naive CD8+ T cells from PBMCs. The source is a man between 18 and 35 years old in good health. Some clones in this sample may be carry-over from other donors' samples.

The chain is built from TRBV4-3 and TRBJ2-7, with D perhaps assigned TRBD1 or TRBD2 (5 bases each). The V end was cut by 0 bases, the J end by 2 bases, with 17 bases between. This CDR3 region has 17 residues. In germline, CDR1 is LGHNA, CDR2 YSLEER. The CDR3 is CASSQEPGTRGPYEQYF. The CDR3, as DNA: TGCGCCAGCAGCCAAGAACCCGGGACCAGAGGGCCCTACGAGCAGTACTTC.

The chain is built from TRBV19 and TRBJ2-2, with TRBD2 identical over 7 bases. Germline V gene lookup returns CDR1 LNHDA and CDR2 SQIVND (reference sequence). The V gene end was trimmed by 10 bases and the J gene end by 6 bases; junction bases not matched to a gene: 17. This CDR3 has 16 amino acids. This CDR3 is CATRETATFEPGELFF. DNA of the CDR3: TGTGCCACGCGGGAGACTGCCACCTTCGAACCCGGGGAGCTGTTTTTT.

The chain recombines TRBV27 with TRBJ2-2; D perhaps matches TRBD2 (5 bases). V dropped 3 bases and J dropped 5 bases, with 13 bases sitting between them. The CDR3 runs 15 residues. Looked up from germline, CDR1 is MNHEY and CDR2 is SMNVEV (reference sequence). The DNA for the CDR3 is TGTGCCAGCAGTTTTCTACCCCCGGGGACCGGGGAGCTGTTTTTT. It is translated as CASSFLPPGTGELFF.

Only one count was recorded for this clone. The chain couples TRBV6-5 to TRBJ2-7; 9 bases map to TRBD2. This CDR3 is built from 14 residues. Per the germline V gene, CDR1 is MNHEY and CDR2 is SVGAGI. Trimming at V came to 4 bases and at J to 3 bases, leaving 4 bases not matched to a gene. The CDR3 DNA reads TGTGCCAGCAGTTCGACTAGCGGAGACTACGAGCAGTACTTC. Protein: CASSSTSGDYEQYF.

This rearrangement joins TRBV13 to TRBJ2-3, with 14 bases matching TRBD2. This CDR3 region has 18 residues. Germline V gene lookup returns CDR1 PRHDT and CDR2 FYEKMQ (reference sequence). With V trimmed by 4 bases and J by 0 bases, 6 bases remained unmatched. The CDR3 DNA is TGTGCCAGCAGCTCCGGGACTAGCGGGAGAGGGAGCACAGATACGCAGTATTTT. Protein product: CASSSGTSGRGSTDTQYF.

V usage is TRBV5-1 and J usage is TRBJ1-5; D gene unclear. This CDR3 region has 15 residues. Per the germline V gene, CDR1 is SGHRS and CDR2 is YFSETQ. With 0 bases removed from V and 1 base from J, the gap between germline ends came to 8 bases. The CDR3 DNA follows: TGCGCCAGCAGCTTGGGGGGTTTAAGCAATCAGCCCCAGCATTTT. Translating gives CASSLGGLSNQPQHF.

The V and J genes are TRBV7-9 and TRBJ2-2; D not resolved. V was clipped by 4 bases and J by 7 bases, with 13 bases between them. CDR3 length: 14 residues. CDR1 is SEHNR, CDR2 FQNEAQ, per germline (reference sequence). The CDR3 DNA sequence: TGTGCCAGCAGCTCAGGACCCGTGAACGGGGAGCTGTTTTTT. Protein: CASSSGPVNGELFF.

The chain links TRBV29-1 to TRBJ2-3; 8 bases line up with TRBD1. Trimming cost V 6 bases and J 4 bases; bases outside gene matches: 6. Germline CDR1 reads SQVTM; CDR2 reads ANQGSEA. The CDR3 loop spans 13 amino acids. The CDR3 loop is CSVRTGLADTQYF. The CDR3 nucleotides are TGCAGCGTCCGGACAGGGTTGGCAGATACGCAGTATTTT.

J is TRBJ2-6 and V is TRBV10-3; D is uncertain. The V end lost 8 bases, the J end lost 4 bases, and 3 bases lay between the germline ends. CDR3 length: 11 amino acids. The V gene's germline CDR1 is ENHRY and CDR2 SYGVKD. The CDR3 spells CAILGANVLTF. The CDR3 bases are TGTGCCATCCTCGGGGCCAACGTCCTGACTTTC.

The gene calls are TRBV7-9 and TRBJ1-2; D is ambiguous. The CDR3 covers 13 residues. Trimming removed 1 base at V and 10 bases at J, with 13 bases between. From germline, CDR1 is SEHNR and CDR2 FQNEAQ (reference sequence). CDR3 DNA sequence: TGTGCCAGCAGCTTAGTAACCATGGAATCCTACACCTTC. It is translated as CASSLVTMESYTF. The full variable domain, with the rest looked up from reference TRBV7-9 and TRBJ1-2, is DTGVSQNPRHKITKRGQNVTFRCDPISEHNRLYWYRQTLGQGPEFLTYFQNEAQLEKSRLLSDRFSAERPKGSFSTLEIQRTEQGDSAMYLCASSLVTMESYTFGSGTRLTVV.

J is TRBJ2-7 and V is TRBV27; a possible D gene is TRBD1 (5 bases). V was shortened by 5 bases and J by 4 bases, with 12 bases between the two germline ends. From germline, CDR1 is MNHEY and CDR2 SMNVEV (reference sequence). The CDR3 is 13 amino acids. CDR3 protein: CASSPLTDYEQYF. The CDR3 DNA is TGTGCCAGCAGTCCTCTGACAGATTACGAGCAGTACTTC.

This clone was counted a single time. V usage is TRBV28 and J usage is TRBJ2-7; 7 bases map to TRBD1. This CDR3 comprises 15 residues. Germline V gene lookup returns CDR1 MDHEN and CDR2 SYDVKM. Germline trimming cut 3 bases from V and 2 bases from J; bases unmatched to any gene: 7. The CDR3 DNA is TGTGCCAGCAGTTTCAACAGGGGCCGGGCCTACGAGCAGTACTTC. This translates into CASSFNRGRAYEQYF.

This clone was seen once. The rearrangement links TRBV6-5 to TRBJ1-1; D is ambiguous. This CDR3 comprises 13 residues. V lost 2 bases and J lost 3, with 7 bases in between. Germline V gene data show CDR1 as MNHEY and CDR2 as SVGAGI. CDR3 residues: CASSYPDHTEAFF. CDR3 sequence (DNA): TGTGCCAGCAGTTACCCAGACCACACTGAAGCTTTCTTT.

The chain uses TRBV28 and TRBJ2-3; the match to TRBD2 covers 9 bases. With V trimmed by 4 bases and J by 4 bases, 12 bases remained unmatched. Germline CDR1 reads MDHEN; CDR2 reads SYDVKM. There are 17 residues in the CDR3. In nucleotides, the CDR3 is TGTGCCAGCAGTTCAACCTTACCGGGACTAGCATCAGATACGCAGTATTTT. Its protein product is CASSSTLPGLASDTQYF.

The chain uses TRBV28 and TRBJ2-7; TRBD2 matches at 8 bases. The CDR3 covers 15 residues. Germline V gene data show CDR1 as MDHEN and CDR2 as SYDVKM. With 3 bases clipped from V and 6 bases from J, the junction kept 10 bases outside the gene matches. DNA for the CDR3: TGTGCCAGCAGTTTTTTGCGGGAGGTACGAGGCGAGCAGTACTTC. Translation: CASSFLREVRGEQYF.

This clone was observed once. The identical CDR3 is also encoded by other nucleotide sequences in the sample. This sequence joins TRBV30 and TRBJ1-1, with D maybe TRBD1 (5 bases). CDR1 is GTSNPN and CDR2 is SVGIG in the germline V gene (reference sequence). V was clipped by 0 bases and J by 0 bases, with 8 bases between them. This CDR3 comprises 14 residues. The CDR3 region has the DNA TGTGCCTGGAGTGTACTAGGGGTGAACACTGAAGCTTTCTTT. This translates into CAWSVLGVNTEAFF.